This TCR beta chain stems from a study of PD-1 and CTLA-4 blockade in melanoma. Looked up from germline, CDR1 is LGHDT and CDR2 is YNNKEL (reference sequence). CDR3 length equals 16 residues. With 0 bases removed from V and 4 bases from J, the gap between germline ends came to 15 bases. Clones were read by immunoSEQ multiplex PCR, and TCRdb kept only the in-frame ones, dropping some. The repertoire consists of roughly 30,000 clones, with around 93% occurring once and the leading ten covering less than 10%. The genes are TRBV3-1 (or the pseudogene TRBV3-2) and TRBJ2-5; a weak D match, TRBD2 (5 bases). The receptor comes from a human donor with melanoma. The sample in question was CD8+ T cells from peripheral blood, obtained from a patient given anti-PD-1 treatment. DNA for the CDR3: TGTGCCAGCAGCCAAGAGGGTGGCGCACGGGGAGAGACCCAGTACTTC. It encodes CASSQEGGARGETQYF.